These 17 T cell receptor beta chains share one sample of origin, sequenced in a study of T cells after posttransplantation cyclophosphamide (dated by TCRdb to 2016 to 2018). The treatment or condition label of this sample denotes: high-dose cyclophosphamide on days +3 and +4 as single-agent GVHD prophylaxis. For conditioning, the PTCy patients got busulfan and fludarabine, then a related or unrelated marrow graft, followed by cyclophosphamide on days +3 and +4. The library was obtained by the immunoSEQ multiplex PCR assay. TCRdb provides this immuneACCESS table in a form limited to in-frame rearrangements. Some clones are lacking; in checked studies, under half of them reflect an unresolved V gene, and why the rest are absent is not known. A total of several hundred clones appear in this sample, about 55% of them only once. Roughly 40% of the sample lies in the top ten. The sample here was CD8+ T cells sorted from blood, taken 210 to 250 days after allogeneic stem cell transplant with posttransplant cyclophosphamide. Receptor source: an older female patient who received an allogeneic stem cell transplant from an unrelated donor, was CMV-positive, and had acute GVHD only. Some T cells may be donor cells from the graft after a transplant.

The chain carries TRBV28 and TRBJ1-3, with a possible D match to TRBD1 (5 bases). CDR3 length equals 16 residues. V lost 3 bases and J lost 0, with 12 bases in between. Per germline, CDR1 MDHEN and CDR2 SYDVKM. In DNA, the CDR3 is TGTGCCAGCAGTTTTGGAGGGGACCCCTCTGGAAACACCATATATTTT. This encodes CASSFGGDPSGNTIYF.

The chain recombines TRBV21-1 with TRBJ2-1; no DNA check was done on the table's D call, TRBD1. TRBV21-1 is deemed a pseudogene. The CDR3 has 17 amino acids. The CDR3 nucleotides are TGTGCCAGCAGCGGGGGGAGACAGGGAGTAGTCTACAATGAGCAGTTCTTC. Amino acid sequence: CASSGGRQGVVYNEQFF.

CDR3 residues: CASRREFWETNYGYTF. Written as DNA, the CDR3 is TGTGCCAGCAGACGGGAGTTCTGGGAGACAAACTATGGCTACACCTTC. This chain joins TRBV7-2 and TRBJ1-2, with D uncertain. Germline V gives CDR1 SGHTA, CDR2 FQGNSA. This CDR3 spans 16 amino acids. Trimming cost V 6 bases and J 2 bases, with 19 bases left between them.

The chain is built from TRBV29-1 and TRBJ1-5, with 7 bases matching TRBD1. CDR1 is SQVTM and CDR2 is ANQGSEA in the germline V gene. Germline trimming cut 8 bases from V and 5 bases from J; bases unmatched to any gene: 9. The CDR3 extends over 13 amino acids. CDR3 loop: CSTSEGADQPQHF. The CDR3 DNA sequence: TGCAGCACATCGGAGGGGGCCGATCAGCCCCAGCATTTT. The whole variable domain, remainder taken from reference TRBV29-1 and TRBJ1-5, is SAVISQKPSRDICQRGTSLTIQCQVDSQVTMMFWYRQQPGQSLTLIATANQGSEATYESGFVIDKFPISRPNLTFSTLTVSNMSPEDSSIYLCSTSEGADQPQHFGDGTRLSIL.

The genes are TRBV9 and TRBJ1-2; 9 bases map to TRBD1. Germline CDR1 is SGDLS and CDR2 is YYNGEE. The CDR3 has 14 residues. With V trimmed by 3 bases and J by 8 bases, 8 bases remained unmatched. The CDR3 reads CASSGTGGAGGYTF. CDR3 sequence (DNA): TGTGCCAGCAGCGGCACAGGGGGCGCTGGGGGCTACACCTTC.

This clone was found a few times. The junction departs from germline at one end; a sequencing error may be responsible. The chain is built from TRBV6-5 and TRBJ2-3; D unresolved. CDR1 MNHEY and CDR2 SVGAGI come from the germline V gene. The length of the CDR3 is 11 residues. CDR3 in amino acids: CAKKRHRYAVF. The CDR3 coding sequence is TGTGCCAAGAAACGGCACAGATACGCAGTATTT.

As to this clone: The CDR3 end shows no conserved phenylalanine or tryptophan, and so a read error is likely. It is unclear where the CDR3 begins or ends on the DNA, so no DNA is shown, and the CDR3 is as TCRdb lists it. This chain uses TRBV15 with TRBJ1-4. The CDR3 region is 12 residues in length, termini included. Germline-derived CDR1 and CDR2 are LNHNV and YYDKDF (reference sequence). The CDR3 reads CATSREDEKLSL.

There are a few counts of this clone. This sequence joins TRBV7-9 and TRBJ1-2; D ambiguous. Looked up from germline, CDR1 is SEHNR and CDR2 is FQNEAQ (reference sequence). The CDR3 length is 16 residues. The V end lost 6 bases, the J end lost 2 bases, and 19 bases lay between the germline ends. CDR3 nucleotides: TGTGCCAGCAGACGGGAGTTCTGGGAGACAAACTATGGCTACACCTTC. This gives the protein CASRREFWETNYGYTF.

CDR3 protein: CASSSNRVHAFF. The DNA for the CDR3 is TGTGCCAGCAGCAGCAACAGGGTTCATGCTTTCTTT. The chain combines TRBV7-8 with TRBJ1-1, with D perhaps matching TRBD1 (6 bases). The V and J ends lost 5 bases and 11 bases respectively, with 15 bases between them. This CDR3 region has 12 residues. Germline values: CDR1 SGHVS, CDR2 FQNEAQ.

This clone appeared a single time. V is TRBV7-2 and J is TRBJ2-2; TRBD1 might be the D (6 bases). The germline V and J ends were trimmed by 1 base and 2 bases, with 11 bases remaining between them. There are 16 residues in the CDR3. Germline lookup yields CDR1 SGHTA and CDR2 FQGNSA. This CDR3 reads CASSLVGRGNTGELFF. DNA of the CDR3: TGTGCCAGCAGCTTAGTGGGCAGGGGAAACACCGGGGAGCTGTTTTTT.

About this clone itself: This likely traces to a read error, being one base from a far larger clone. The chain recombines TRBV7-8 with TRBJ1-1; the D gene is possibly TRBD1 (5 bases). This CDR3 region has 13 residues. The germline gives CDR1 SGHVS, CDR2 FQNEAQ. CDR3 amino acids: CVSFDGRGTEAFF. The CDR3 DNA reads as TGTGTCAGCTTTGACGGGAGGGGAACTGAAGCTTTCTTT. Combining the CDR3 with reference TRBV7-8 and TRBJ1-1 gives the whole variable domain GAGVSQSPRYKVAKRGQDVALRCDPISGHVSLFWYQQALGQGPEFLTYFQNEAQLDKSGLPSDRFFAERPEGSVSTLKIQRTQQEDSAVYLCVSFDGRGTEAFFGQGTRLTVV.

This sequence joins TRBV19 and TRBJ1-1; D is unresolved. Looked up from germline, CDR1 is LNHDA and CDR2 is SQIVND (reference sequence). The CDR3 has 13 residues. Trimming took off 3 bases at V and 1 base at J, with 6 bases between the two ends. The CDR3 nucleotides read TGTGCCAGTAGTATTAACGGGAACACTGAAGCTTTCTTT. Protein: CASSINGNTEAFF. The full variable domain, completed using reference TRBV19 and TRBJ1-1, is DGGITQSPKYLFRKEGQNVTLSCEQNLNHDAMYWYRQDPGQGLRLIYYSQIVNDFQKGDIAEGYSVSREKKESFPLTVTSAQKNPTAFYLCASSINGNTEAFFGQGTRLTVV.

This chain connects TRBV29-1 to TRBJ1-1; possible D gene TRBD1, 6 bases. The CDR3 runs 16 residues. Germline lookup yields CDR1 SQVTM and CDR2 ANQGSEA. V was shortened by 3 bases and J by 4 bases, with 21 bases between the two germline ends. The CDR3 bases are TGCAGCGTTGATCGTCAGACTACTTCCAGGGGCACTGAAGCTTTCTTT. It is translated as CSVDRQTTSRGTEAFF.

The V and J genes are TRBV5-1 and TRBJ2-7, with D possibly TRBD1 on 6 matching bases. Deletions cut 3 bases from V and 2 bases from J, with 9 bases between. This CDR3 is built from 13 residues. Per germline, CDR1 SGHRS and CDR2 YFSETQ. CDR3 sequence (DNA): TGCGCCAGCAGCTGGGACAAGGCCTACGAGCAGTACTTC. This gives the protein CASSWDKAYEQYF.

The V gene is TRBV6-5, the J gene TRBJ2-7; no clear D gene. V shed 0 bases and J shed 0 bases, with 12 bases lying between them. CDR1 and CDR2 from the germline V gene are MNHEY and SVGAGI. The CDR3 is made up of 16 amino acids. In DNA, the CDR3 is TGTGCCAGCAGTTACTCGTCTCACTCGAGCTCCTACGAGCAGTACTTC. Encoded protein: CASSYSSHSSSYEQYF.

This chain joins TRBV6-5 and TRBJ1-1; perhaps TRBD1 as D (5 bases). The CDR3 has 12 amino acids. V was shortened by 4 bases and J by 5 bases, with 8 bases between the two germline ends. Germline V gene data show CDR1 as MNHEY and CDR2 as SVGAGI. DNA of the CDR3: TGTGCCAGCAGTTTTCCAGGGACTGAAGCTTTCTTT. Translation gives CASSFPGTEAFF.

The gene calls are TRBV2 and TRBJ2-4, with TRBD1 matching 9 bases. Germline V gene lookup returns CDR1 SNHLY and CDR2 FYNNEI. CDR3 length equals 18 residues. With V trimmed by 7 bases and J by 0 bases, 13 bases remained unmatched. CDR3 in amino acids: CASKTDRGDTLAKNIQYF. The CDR3 DNA reads TGTGCCAGCAAGACGGACAGGGGTGATACTCTAGCCAAAAACATTCAGTACTTC.